What follows is one T cell receptor beta chain and its context. The antigen is undetermined. The germline V gene has CDR1 SGDLS and CDR2 YYNGEE. The CDR3 totals 14 residues. The germline V and J ends were trimmed by 3 bases and 2 bases, with 11 bases remaining between them. With 60 Vbeta and 13 Jbeta primers, the PCR was carried out. Assay used: immunoSEQ multiplex PCR; TCRdb lists only in-frame clones, some missing. The sample lists 150,000 to 200,000 clones, about 86% occurring once. The source of the sample is a study of cytomegalovirus exposure and HLA in healthy donors. As for the study in general: Earlier, 117 million unique TCR beta sequences were recovered from about 170 million T cells by an analysis.

Study-wide findings and caveats: The authors later found HLA-associated TCR beta chains more clonally expanded than equally common others.

The receptor was derived from a woman in her late teens or twenties in good health and CMV-seropositive. Sequenced material: PBMCs. J is TRBJ2-5 and V is TRBV9; D call uncertain. CDR3 sequence (DNA): TGTGCCAGCAGCGGGCGAGGTATACAAGAGACCCAGTACTTC. Translating it yields CASSGRGIQETQYF.